A single sample gave rise to the 27 T cell receptor beta chains below, sequenced in a study of blood T cell repertoires in COVID-19. Generated by immunoSEQ multiplex PCR, the TCRdb table keeps only in-frame clones and is missing some. The sample has 190,000 or so clones; approximately 90% are singletons. The sequenced sample was PBMCs or T cells enriched from blood (not recorded which). Every receptor here comes from a man in his thirties or forties who had recovered from COVID-19.

This chain uses TRBV19 with TRBJ2-7, with TRBD2 matching over 11 bases. V trimming: 2 bases; J trimming: 9 bases; junction bases outside the gene matches: 6. The CDR3 has 14 amino acids. Germline lookup yields CDR1 LNHDA and CDR2 SQIVND (reference sequence). CDR3 nucleotides: TGTGCCAGTAGTATAAAAACTAGCGGGAGAGTGCAGTACTTC. Translating it yields CASSIKTSGRVQYF.

The chain couples TRBV2 to TRBJ1-3; tentatively, D is TRBD1 (5 bases). The V gene lost 5 bases and the J gene lost 4 bases, with 18 bases spanning the gap. CDR3 length: 16 residues. Germline values: CDR1 SNHLY, CDR2 FYNNEI. CDR3 coding DNA: TGTGCCAGCAGTCTTACGGGGGGATCGGGAGGAAACACCATATATTTT. Its translation: CASSLTGGSGGNTIYF.

The chain couples TRBV27 to TRBJ1-5, with TRBD1 identical over 11 bases. This CDR3 spans 16 amino acids. CDR1 is MNHEY and CDR2 is SMNVEV in the germline V gene (reference sequence). The V segment lost 4 bases and the J segment 7 bases; nucleotides outside the gene matches: 9. The CDR3 loop reads CASSSATGTGGQPQHF. As DNA, the CDR3 is TGTGCCAGCAGTTCCGCCACCGGGACAGGGGGACAGCCCCAGCATTTT.

The V call is TRBV27, the J call TRBJ1-2; TRBD1 agrees at 7 bases. Germline CDR1 and CDR2: MNHEY and SMNVEV (reference sequence). This CDR3 is built from 14 residues. V trimming: 4 bases; J trimming: 6 bases; junction bases outside the gene matches: 8. This CDR3 is CASSSLGTEDGYTF. The CDR3 DNA is TGTGCCAGCAGTTCGCTTGGGACAGAGGATGGCTACACCTTC.

The chain has TRBV11-3 and TRBJ2-5, with 10 bases lining up with TRBD1. In germline, CDR1 is SGHNT, CDR2 YENEEA. The J segment lost 3 bases and the V segment lost 3 bases, leaving 1 base of the junction unmatched. The CDR3 consists of 14 residues. The CDR3 DNA reads as TGTGCCAGCAGCTTTGGGACAGGGGAAGAGACCCAGTACTTC. Translation: CASSFGTGEETQYF.

This chain links TRBV2 with TRBJ1-4; D is undetermined. V was clipped by 3 bases and J by 4 bases, with 9 bases between them. Per germline, CDR1 SNHLY and CDR2 FYNNEI. The CDR3 covers 14 residues. CDR3 sequence reads: CASSENTYNEKLFF. The CDR3 DNA follows: TGTGCCAGCAGTGAGAACACGTATAATGAAAAACTGTTTTTT.

The chain couples TRBV2 to TRBJ1-2; D unresolved. The CDR3 is 13 residues long. The V end was cut by 8 bases, the J end by 4 bases, with 14 bases between. Germline values: CDR1 SNHLY, CDR2 FYNNEI. The CDR3 region has the DNA TGTGCCAGCGGCTCAGCGGGGAGCTATGGCTACACCTTC. Its translation: CASGSAGSYGYTF.

CDR3 DNA: TGCGCCAGCAGCCAAGGAACGGGGGGCTATACGCAGTATTTT. Translating it yields CASSQGTGGYTQYF. J is TRBJ2-3 and V is TRBV4-3; D is perhaps TRBD2 (7 bases). The germline V gene has CDR1 LGHNA and CDR2 YSLEER. The CDR3 sequence is 14 residues long. Trimming stripped 1 base from V and 7 bases from J, with 12 bases between.

The J gene is TRBJ2-5, the V gene TRBV7-2, with D possibly matching TRBD2 (6 bases). V lost 9 bases and J 4 bases, leaving 18 bases between the germline ends. This CDR3 region has 14 residues. Germline V lookup: CDR1 SGHTA, CDR2 FQGNSA. Here the CDR3 reads CASARDSERETQYF. Here the CDR3 DNA reads TGTGCCAGTGCCCGGGACTCGGAGCGAGAGACCCAGTACTTC.

DNA for the CDR3: TGTGCCAGCAGCTTAGTCGGGACTGGCACAGATACGCAGTATTTT. Translation: CASSLVGTGTDTQYF. The chain recombines TRBV7-6 with TRBJ2-3; the D gene is possibly TRBD2 (6 bases). CDR1 and CDR2 (germline): SGHVS, FNYEAQ. The CDR3 runs to 15 residues. V gave up 1 base and J gave up 1 base, with 9 bases separating them.

The chain carries TRBV6-2 or TRBV6-3 and TRBJ2-1, with D possibly matching TRBD2 (5 bases). The CDR3 length is 13 residues. V gave up 4 bases and J gave up 2 bases, with 6 bases separating them. In germline, CDR1 is MNHEY, CDR2 SVGEGT. The CDR3 DNA is TGTGCCAGCAGTTCCGGGGCCTACAATGAGCAGTTCTTC. As protein: CASSSGAYNEQFF.

The chain links TRBV9 to TRBJ2-6; no clear D gene. The V gene lost 0 bases and the J gene lost 0 bases, with 4 bases spanning the gap. The CDR3 contains 15 residues. Germline-derived CDR1 and CDR2 are SGDLS and YYNGEE. CDR3 sequence: CASSVASSGANVLTF. As DNA, the CDR3 is TGTGCCAGCAGCGTAGCCAGCTCTGGGGCCAACGTCCTGACTTTC. Full variable domain (missing parts from reference TRBV9 and TRBJ2-6): DSGVTQTPKHLITATGQRVTLRCSPRSGDLSVYWYQQSLDQGLQFLIQYYNGEERAKGNILERFSAQQFPDLHSELNLSSLELGDSALYFCASSVASSGANVLTFGAGSRLTVL.

CDR3 sequence: CASNLGRPTDTQYF. CDR3 DNA: TGTGCCAGCAATCTCGGGAGACCCACAGATACGCAGTATTTT. The chain carries TRBV28 and TRBJ2-3; weak D call: TRBD2 (6 bases). V lost 7 bases, J lost 2 bases, and 13 bases lay in between. CDR3 length: 14 residues. In germline, CDR1 is MDHEN, CDR2 SYDVKM.

The chain uses TRBV18 and TRBJ2-7; 8 positions match TRBD2. The V and J ends lost 3 bases and 0 bases, in that order; junction bases with no gene match: 4. This CDR3 region has 15 residues. The germline V gene has CDR1 KGHSH and CDR2 LQKENI. CDR3 sequence: CASSPPAGVSYEQYF. Here the CDR3 DNA reads TGTGCCAGCTCACCGCCAGCGGGAGTCTCCTACGAGCAGTACTTC.

V is TRBV5-5 and J is TRBJ1-1, with D perhaps matching TRBD1 (6 bases). The length of the CDR3 is 13 residues. V lost 4 bases, J lost 7 bases, and 14 bases lay in between. The V gene's germline CDR1 is SGHKS and CDR2 YYEKEE (reference sequence). The CDR3: CASSVPLDSEAFF. CDR3 DNA: TGTGCCAGCAGCGTGCCCTTGGACAGTGAAGCTTTCTTT. Supplemented by reference TRBV5-5 and TRBJ1-1, the full variable domain reads DAGVTQSPTHLIKTRGQQVTLRCSPISGHKSVSWYQQVLGQGPQFIFQYYEKEERGRGNFPDRFSARQFPNYSSELNVNALLLGDSALYLCASSVPLDSEAFFGQGTRLTVV.

The CDR3 nucleotides read TGTGCCACCAGTGACCCAGGGACAGCCGGGGAGCCCCAGCATTTT. Translated, it gives CATSDPGTAGEPQHF. The chain links TRBV24-1 to TRBJ1-5; 7 bases map to TRBD1. This CDR3 contains 15 residues. V was clipped by 4 bases and J by 8 bases; unmatched bases: 10. Germline V lookup: CDR1 KGHDR, CDR2 SFDVKD.

The chain is built from TRBV28 and TRBJ2-4; D possibly corresponds to TRBD1 (5 bases). This CDR3 region has 18 residues. Germline CDR1 MDHEN, CDR2 SYDVKM. The V end lost 6 bases, the J end lost 0 bases, and 21 bases lay between the germline ends. The DNA of the CDR3 is TGTGCCAGCAGGGAACAGGTCCTCCCTTCGATAGCCAAAAACATTCAGTACTTC. Translating gives CASREQVLPSIAKNIQYF.

This rearrangement joins TRBV10-2 to TRBJ1-1, with a possible D match to TRBD1 (5 bases). The CDR3 is made up of 15 amino acids. Germline loops: CDR1 WSHSY, CDR2 SAAADI. The V gene lost 0 bases and the J gene lost 5 bases, with 13 bases spanning the gap. Here the CDR3 DNA reads TGCGCCAGCAGTGAGTCGGCCTACCCAGGGACTGAAGCTTTCTTT. Translated: CASSESAYPGTEAFF.

The chain recombines TRBV9 with TRBJ2-1; D is uncertain. V was clipped by 0 bases and J by 5 bases, with 12 bases between them. This CDR3 has 15 amino acids. Germline CDR1 and CDR2: SGDLS and YYNGEE. CDR3 DNA sequence: TGTGCCAGCAGCGTAGAACTCCACCCGAACAATGAGCAGTTCTTC. Residues: CASSVELHPNNEQFF.

This chain uses TRBV7-9 with TRBJ1-3; 8 bases are shared with TRBD1. The germline V gene encodes CDR1 SEHNR and CDR2 FQNEAQ (reference sequence). After removal of 5 bases from V and 0 bases from J, the junction contained 15 bases not matched to a gene. The CDR3 length is 19 residues. The CDR3 nucleotides are TGTGCCAGCAGCCCTCCAGGACAGGGTGCTTTAAGCTCTGGAAACACCATATATTTT. Amino acid sequence: CASSPPGQGALSSGNTIYF.

CDR3 loop: CASLGLAESYEQYF. The CDR3 DNA is TGTGCCAGCCTAGGACTAGCGGAGTCCTACGAGCAGTACTTC. The chain is built from TRBV2 and TRBJ2-7; 10 bases fit TRBD2. Germline V CDR1 and CDR2: SNHLY, FYNNEI. This CDR3 spans 14 amino acids. Trimming removed 8 bases from V and 1 base from J; junction bases left unmatched: 5.

The rearrangement uses TRBV7-2 and TRBJ1-5; D gene ambiguous. The germline gives CDR1 SGHTA, CDR2 FQGNSA. Trimming took off 3 bases at V and 7 bases at J, with 22 bases between the two ends. The CDR3 covers 17 residues. Here the CDR3 reads CASSFSPIMAGEQPQHF. The CDR3 nucleotides are TGTGCCAGCAGCTTTTCGCCAATTATGGCAGGCGAGCAGCCCCAGCATTTT.

The CDR3 spells CASSQDGFSNYGYTF. The CDR3 DNA reads as TGCGCCAGCAGCCAAGACGGTTTTTCTAACTATGGCTACACCTTC. The chain employs TRBV4-3 and TRBJ1-2; D is unresolved. Germline CDR1 reads LGHNA; CDR2 reads YSLEER. The CDR3 is made up of 15 amino acids. The V and J ends lost 0 bases and 0 bases respectively, with 8 bases between them.

The V and J genes are TRBV7-2 and TRBJ1-1; no reliable D call. V was pared by 5 bases and J by 0 bases, with 13 bases between. The V gene's germline CDR1 is SGHTA and CDR2 FQGNSA. CDR3 length: 15 amino acids. This CDR3 reads CASSGKRHLNTEAFF. DNA for the CDR3: TGTGCCAGCAGCGGCAAGAGACACTTGAACACTGAAGCTTTCTTT.

The V and J genes are TRBV5-3 and TRBJ2-1; TRBD2 matches at 7 bases. TRBV5-3 is assigned to the ORF class and has an uncertain function. This CDR3 spans 17 amino acids. With 0 bases clipped from V and 0 bases from J, the junction kept 6 bases outside the gene matches. This CDR3 is CARSLEYQRDSYNEQFF. The CDR3 coding sequence is TGTGCCAGAAGCTTGGAATATCAGCGGGACTCCTACAATGAGCAGTTCTTC.

This rearrangement joins TRBV21-1 to TRBJ2-1; TRBD2 is the table's D call and was not checked against the DNA. TRBV21-1 is a listed pseudogene. The CDR3 has 22 residues. Here the CDR3 reads CASSTKWTGAGTSGSTYNEQFF. As DNA, the CDR3 is TGTGCCAGCAGCACAAAGTGGACAGGAGCTGGGACTAGCGGGAGTACCTACAATGAGCAGTTCTTC.

CDR3 protein: CASSQGDLQGAVYGYTF. In DNA, the CDR3 is TGCGCCAGCAGCCAAGGGGACCTACAGGGGGCTGTCTATGGCTACACCTTC. J is TRBJ1-2 and V is TRBV4-1; 9 bases map to TRBD1. V shed 1 base, J shed 4 bases, and the junction held 10 bases outside the gene matches. This CDR3 has 17 amino acids. Germline V gives CDR1 MGHRA, CDR2 YSYEKL.